The source of this TCR beta chain is a study of blood T cell repertoires in COVID-19. Study-level background: Material from acute and convalescent COVID-19 was sourced from the United States, Italy and Spain. T cells, B-cell-depleted T cells, or PBMCs supplied cDNA or gDNA.

Germline trimming cut 3 bases from V and 7 bases from J; bases unmatched to any gene: 6. CDR1 and CDR2 (germline): SGHRS, YFSETQ. The CDR3 is 15 residues long. In the source study's methods: Reference gene primer amplification yielded estimated nucleated cell counts. The assay was immunoSEQ multiplex PCR, and TCRdb's table has in-frame clones only and misses some. For V, J and clone size, that table is used; D and trimming come from the DNA. The repertoire holds approximately 350,000 clones, with more than 70% as singletons. Seattle patient enrollment occurred during active infection, with longitudinal follow-up thereafter.

This TCR was sampled from a woman in her twenties or thirties with COVID-19, enrolled during active disease. The chain joins TRBV5-1 to TRBJ2-1; 11 bases are a match to TRBD1. Sample: peripheral blood. The CDR3 region has the DNA TGCGCCAGCAGCTGGACAGGGGGCGCGTCTAATGAGCAGTTCTTC. Its protein product is CASSWTGGASNEQFF.